Sequencing of this T cell receptor (beta chain) was carried out in a study of T cells expressing NK-cell markers. Study information: Seropositivity for HCMV was found in seven of the eight sequenced donors, with one seronegative. Study-wide results and limits: Of CD8+ T cells, 1.0-7.0% belonged to dominant NKG2C+ clonotypes in roughly six donors.

From its re-call of the 5' RACE reads, TCRdb lists each CDR3 protein once, without DNA. The data show 140,000 to 150,000 distinct CDR3 sequences, and the top ten clones hold around 10%. The germline CDR1 and CDR2 sequences are LNHDA and SQIVND (reference sequence). This CDR3 is 14 amino acids long. In the case of this clonotype: Its cognate antigen is unknown.

The chain combines TRBV19 with TRBJ2-1; TCRdb's D call, TRBD1, is unchecked because there is no DNA. The sequence was collected from a man between 18 and 29 years old in good health. The sequenced material came from blood T cells: a sorted CD56 or NKG2C T cell subset, CD4+ or CD8+ T cells, or bulk PBMC T cells (not recorded which). The CDR3 protein is CASSIPGSYNEQFF.